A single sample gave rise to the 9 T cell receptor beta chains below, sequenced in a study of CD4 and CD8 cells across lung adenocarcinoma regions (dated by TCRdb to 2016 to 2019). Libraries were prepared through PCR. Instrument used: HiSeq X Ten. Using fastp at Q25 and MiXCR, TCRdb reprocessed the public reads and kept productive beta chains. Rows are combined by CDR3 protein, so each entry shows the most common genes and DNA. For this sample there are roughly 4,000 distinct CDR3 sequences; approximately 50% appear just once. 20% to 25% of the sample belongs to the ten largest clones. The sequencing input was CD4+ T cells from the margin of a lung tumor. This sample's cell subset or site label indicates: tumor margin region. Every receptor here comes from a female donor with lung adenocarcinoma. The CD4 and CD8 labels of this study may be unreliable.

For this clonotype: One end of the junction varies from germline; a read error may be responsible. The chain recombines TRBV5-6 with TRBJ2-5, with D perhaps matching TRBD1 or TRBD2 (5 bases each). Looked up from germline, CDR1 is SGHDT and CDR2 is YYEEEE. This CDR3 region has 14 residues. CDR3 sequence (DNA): TGTGCCAGGCTCTGCGGCCGGGGCCAAGATACGCAGTACTTT. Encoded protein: CARLCGRGQDTQYF. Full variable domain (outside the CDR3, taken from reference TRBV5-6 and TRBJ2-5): DAGVTQSPTHLIKTRGQQVTLRCSPKSGHDTVSWYQQALGQGPQFIFQYYEEEERQRGNFPDRFSGHQFPNYSSELNVNALLLGDSALYLCARLCGRGQDTQYFGPGTRLLVL.

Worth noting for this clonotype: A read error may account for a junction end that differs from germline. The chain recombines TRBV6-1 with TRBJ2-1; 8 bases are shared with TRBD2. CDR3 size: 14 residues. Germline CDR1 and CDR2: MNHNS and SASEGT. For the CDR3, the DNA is TGTGGCAGCAGTGGACTAGCTGATGGGGAGACGCAGTTCTTC. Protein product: CGSSGLADGETQFF.

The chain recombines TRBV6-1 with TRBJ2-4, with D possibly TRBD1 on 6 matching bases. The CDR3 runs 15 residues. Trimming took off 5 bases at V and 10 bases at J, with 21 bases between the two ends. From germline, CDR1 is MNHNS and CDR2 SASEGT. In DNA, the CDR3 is TGTGCCAGCAGTCCCCGGACAGTAGCCAAAGAGATTCAGTACTTC. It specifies CASSPRTVAKEIQYF.

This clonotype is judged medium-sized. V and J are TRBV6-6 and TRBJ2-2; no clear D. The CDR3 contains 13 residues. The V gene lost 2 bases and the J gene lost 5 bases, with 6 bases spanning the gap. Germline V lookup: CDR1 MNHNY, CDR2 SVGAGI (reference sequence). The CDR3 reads CASSYGITGELFF. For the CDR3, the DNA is TGTGCCAGCAGTTACGGGATAACCGGGGAGCTGTTTTTT.

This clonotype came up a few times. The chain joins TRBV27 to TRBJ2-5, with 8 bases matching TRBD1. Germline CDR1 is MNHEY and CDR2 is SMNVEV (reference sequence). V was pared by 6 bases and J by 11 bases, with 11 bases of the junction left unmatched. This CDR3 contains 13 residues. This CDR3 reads CASSRGQGREQYF. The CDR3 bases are TGTGCCAGCAGCCGAGGACAGGGCCGGGAGCAGTACTTC.

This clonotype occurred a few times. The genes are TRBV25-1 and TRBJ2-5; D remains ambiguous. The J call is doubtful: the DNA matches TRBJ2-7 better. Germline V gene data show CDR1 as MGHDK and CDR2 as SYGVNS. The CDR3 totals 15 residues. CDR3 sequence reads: CASSENINPTYEQYF. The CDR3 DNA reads TGTGCCAGCAGTGAGAATATTAACCCCACGTACGAGCAGTACTTC.

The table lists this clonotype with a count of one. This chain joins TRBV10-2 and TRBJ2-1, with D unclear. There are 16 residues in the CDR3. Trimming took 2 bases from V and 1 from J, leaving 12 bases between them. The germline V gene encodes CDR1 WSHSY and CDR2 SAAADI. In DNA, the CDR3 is TGCGCCAGCAGTGAGAGAGGATCGAGGTCCTACAATGAGCAGTTCTTC. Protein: CASSERGSRSYNEQFF.

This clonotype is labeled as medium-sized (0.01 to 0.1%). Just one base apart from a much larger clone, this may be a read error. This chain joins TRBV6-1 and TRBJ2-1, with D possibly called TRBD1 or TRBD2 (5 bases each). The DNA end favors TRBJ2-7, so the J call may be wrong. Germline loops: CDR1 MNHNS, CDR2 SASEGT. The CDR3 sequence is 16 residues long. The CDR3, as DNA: TGTGCCAGCAGGGGAGAGGGGCAGCCCTCCTACAATGAGCAGTACTTC. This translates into CASRGEGQPSYNEQYF.

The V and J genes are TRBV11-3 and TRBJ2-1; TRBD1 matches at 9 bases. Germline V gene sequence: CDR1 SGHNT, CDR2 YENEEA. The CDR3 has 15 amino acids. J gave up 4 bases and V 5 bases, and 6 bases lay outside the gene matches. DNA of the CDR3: TGTGCCAGCAGCCTGGACAGGGGCACTTACAATGAGCAGTTCTTC. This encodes CASSLDRGTYNEQFF.